These T cell receptor beta chains were read from a single sample in a study of cytomegalovirus exposure and HLA in healthy donors. Some clones are missing from TCRdb's copy, which holds only in-frame ones; the method was immunoSEQ multiplex PCR. This repertoire shows some 150,000 clones, approximately 78% found once; its top ten account for about 7%. Material: PBMCs. The receptors come from a woman aged 25 to 45 in good health and CMV-seropositive. Both conserved end residues are part of each CDR3.

len	v_gene	j_gene	CDR3aa
13	TRBV2	TRBJ1-2	CASSPQGPYGYTF
14	TRBV7-9	TRBJ2-7	CASSLYRSKDEQYF
11	TRBV30	TRBJ2-7	CAWGWRSEQYF
15	TRBV6-5	TRBJ1-1	CASSSQDRGYTEAFF
15	TRBV6-8	TRBJ2-1	CASKWGPLGYNEQFF
18	TRBV7-2	TRBJ2-4	CASSFGLAGVIAKNIQYF
14	TRBV18	TRBJ2-7	CASSNNRGSDEQYF
17	TRBV4-2	TRBJ2-2	CASSQAGSGGNTGELFF
14	TRBV7-2	TRBJ2-7	CASGRDRVTYEQYF
17	TRBV15	TRBJ2-1	CATKRLAGGQNYNEQFF
15	TRBV5-4	TRBJ1-3	CASTGQTGAGNTIYF
14	TRBV7-2	TRBJ2-3	CASSLYGGPDTQYF
15	TRBV9	TRBJ2-3	CASSVVGGGTDTQYF
16	TRBV6-1	TRBJ2-7	CASSEEARGLVYEQYF
14	TRBV5-1	TRBJ1-1	CASSLRQGGTEAFF
16	TRBV7-9	TRBJ2-1	CASSSRTGSSYNEQFF
13	TRBV28	TRBJ1-2	CASSFGENYGYTF
15	TRBV9	TRBJ2-3	CASSVMAGNRDTQYF
14	TRBV6-6	TRBJ1-6	CASSGGQGGSPLHF
15	TRBV4-3	TRBJ2-7	CASSQGEQGSYEQYF
14	TRBV5-1	TRBJ2-3	CASQGAPSTDTQYF
15	TRBV7-2	TRBJ2-7	CASSLADRGRYEQYF
13	TRBV6-5	TRBJ2-2	CASRGPNTGELFF
14	TRBV19	TRBJ1-4	CASSIGVAAEKLFF
14	TRBV9	TRBJ1-2	CASSVTPQSHGYTF
15	TRBV18	TRBJ2-7	CASSKMGDRGYEQYF
12	TRBV7-2	TRBJ2-3	CASSFRGDTQYF
14	TRBV5-4	TRBJ2-5	CASSLNRYQETQYF
19	TRBV5-1	TRBJ2-2	CASSRRGLAGVLNTGELFF
14	TRBV9	TRBJ1-1	CASSVGRRDTEAFF
17	TRBV5-4	TRBJ2-4	CASSSLRDRVAKNIQYF
15	TRBV5-1	TRBJ2-3	CASSLDMPSTDTQYF
14	TRBV6-5	TRBJ2-5	CASSSTRSGETQYF
13	TRBV18	TRBJ1-1	CASLADSYTEAFF
16	TRBV5-8	TRBJ2-3	CATSRFMGSGTDTQYF
15	TRBV12-5	TRBJ2-1	CASGLATTSYNEQFF
13	TRBV6-6	TRBJ1-2	CASHSGSVDGYTF
16	TRBV7-9	TRBJ1-3	CASSNTIQGTGNTIYF
14	TRBV9	TRBJ2-5	CASSLWDNQETQYF
13	TRBV5-6	TRBJ2-4	CASSREQWNIQYF
17	TRBV10-3	TRBJ2-3	CAISGTGGSDGTDTQYF